The entry below describes one T cell receptor beta chain. This entry is derived from a study of T cell responses to AZD1222 COVID-19 vaccine. TCRdb keeps only in-frame clones here, not all; method: immunoSEQ multiplex PCR. This table holds some 110,000 clones, around 83% found once. The germline gives CDR1 SQVTM, CDR2 ANQGSEA. Trimming removed 4 bases at V and 5 bases at J, with 13 bases between. The length of the CDR3 is 13 residues. Second-dose recipients at about 4 or about 12 weeks were treated as one pooled group. The material was peripheral blood, obtained 28 days after the second AZD1222 dose. This TCR was sampled from an adult who received the AZD1222 COVID-19 vaccine. The chain couples TRBV29-1 to TRBJ2-3; D possibly corresponds to TRBD1 (5 bases). The CDR3 DNA is TGCAGCGTTGTGGCCAGGGTGCAAGATACGCAGTATTTT. Protein product: CSVVARVQDTQYF.